A single sample is the source of the 6 T cell receptor beta chains below, sequenced in a study of prognosis after radiotherapy for stage I lung cancer. Researchers used two-round multiplex PCR to amplify TCR beta CDR3 starting from genomic DNA. The first PCR round targeted every TRBV and TRBJ gene with specific primers. TCRdb re-analysed the multiplex PCR reads in MiXCR, keeping a single row per CDR3 protein. There are fewer than 25,000 distinct CDR3 sequences in the sample; roughly 40% occur only once, and around 60% lies in the top ten. Specimen: PBMCs, collected before or after stereotactic body radiation therapy (not recorded which). The origin of the receptors is a donor over 45 with non-small cell lung cancer.

Points on this clonotype: This likely came from a read error, as a far larger clone is one base away. The rearrangement uses TRBV6-4 and TRBJ2-3; 7 nucleotides line up with TRBD1. The junction had 9 bases not matched to a gene; V was cut back by 7 bases and J by 5 bases. The CDR3 extends over 14 amino acids. Germline V lookup: CDR1 MRHNA, CDR2 SNTAGT. The CDR3 region is CASTQDRVLDTQYF. CDR3 DNA sequence: TGTGCCAGCACCCAAGACAGGGTGTTAGATACGCAGTATTTT.

This clonotype was counted ten times or more. The genes are TRBV6-1 and TRBJ1-5, with D perhaps matching TRBD1 (5 bases). Germline assignment: CDR1 MNHNS and CDR2 SASEGT. The CDR3 spans 13 residues. Deletions cut 5 bases from V and 4 bases from J, with 9 bases between. The CDR3 reads CASSIEGNQPQHF. CDR3 bases: TGTGCCAGCAGTATTGAGGGGAATCAGCCCCAGCATTTT.

This clonotype occurred many times. V and J are TRBV5-4 and TRBJ2-1; 11 bases agree with TRBD2. The CDR3 runs to 15 residues. V dropped 4 bases and J dropped 2; count of bases not matched to a gene: 2. Per the germline V gene, CDR1 is SGHNT and CDR2 is YYREEE (reference sequence). The CDR3 DNA reads TGTGCCAGCAGCCTAGCGGGGGGAGCCTACAATGAGCAGTTCTTC. Its translation: CASSLAGGAYNEQFF.

In this sample, this clonotype turned up many times. This rearrangement joins TRBV18 to TRBJ1-2; TRBD1 aligns across 8 bases. The CDR3 spans 15 residues. Trimming cost V 5 bases and J 4 bases; bases outside gene matches: 9. Germline CDR1 and CDR2: KGHSH and LQKENI. The CDR3 loop is CASSTSTGELYGYTF. The CDR3 coding sequence is TGTGCCAGCTCAACGTCGACAGGGGAGCTCTATGGCTACACCTTC.

On this clonotype: Mismatch with germline at one junction end may stem from a read error. The CDR3 sequence is CASSSGHSNQPQNF. The CDR3 DNA sequence: TGTGCCAGCAGTTCGGGACACAGCAATCAGCCCCAGAATTTT. This chain uses TRBV2 with TRBJ1-5; weak D call: TRBD1 (6 bases). Germline V gene lookup returns CDR1 SNHLY and CDR2 FYNNEI. The CDR3 contains 14 residues.

This clonotype has ten or more counts. The chain couples TRBV27 to TRBJ2-1; 8 bases align to TRBD1. V trimming: 3 bases; J trimming: 6 bases; junction bases outside the gene matches: 16. Germline V lookup: CDR1 MNHEY, CDR2 SMNVEV (reference sequence). The length of the CDR3 is 18 residues. The CDR3 region is CASSFPPPRGLKGNEQFF. As DNA, the CDR3 is TGTGCCAGCAGTTTCCCCCCCCCCAGGGGGCTGAAGGGCAATGAGCAGTTCTTC.